Shown below are 16 T cell receptor beta chains from a single sample sequenced in a study of blood T cell repertoires in COVID-19 (TCRdb year 2020). The library was built by means of the immunoSEQ multiplex PCR assay. This immuneACCESS table, as held by TCRdb, lists in-frame sequences with V and J called but not all clones. Of the missing ones, under half trace to an unresolved V gene in checked studies; the others have no known cause. The sample records about 670,000 clones, about 90% of which are singletons. The ten largest account for roughly 0.26% of the sample. Input material: peripheral blood. Receptors originate from a woman aged 18-35 years with acute or convalescent COVID-19.

The chain couples TRBV7-9 to TRBJ1-5; D gene ambiguous. The CDR3 is made up of 15 amino acids. V lost 5 bases, J lost 6 bases, and 17 bases lay in between. Germline V gene sequence: CDR1 SEHNR, CDR2 FQNEAQ (reference sequence). The CDR3 loop is CASSLGVEKGQPQHF. The DNA of the CDR3 is TGTGCCAGCAGCCTGGGAGTTGAGAAGGGTCAGCCCCAGCATTTT.

This clone has just one count. The chain has TRBV11-2 and TRBJ1-2; TRBD1 is a possible D gene (6 bases). The CDR3 totals 15 residues. The ends were cut back, 5 bases at V and 2 bases at J, with 15 bases in the middle. Germline loops: CDR1 SGHAT, CDR2 FQNNGV. The chain's CDR3 is CASSQGLVSNYGYTF. CDR3 DNA: TGTGCCAGCAGCCAGGGGTTGGTGTCGAACTATGGCTACACCTTC.

This chain joins TRBV2 and TRBJ1-4, with a tentative D call TRBD1 (5 bases). The CDR3 is made up of 13 amino acids. Trimming cost V 7 bases and J 7 bases, with 13 bases left between them. CDR1 and CDR2 from the germline V gene are SNHLY and FYNNEI. The CDR3 DNA is TGTGCCAGCACGGGGGACGGAGGTGAAAAACTGTTTTTT. Translation gives CASTGDGGEKLFF.

This chain joins TRBV4-3 and TRBJ1-1, with 7 bases aligning to TRBD1. Germline assignment: CDR1 LGHNA and CDR2 YSLEER. V gave up 4 bases and J gave up 6 bases; unmatched junction bases: 8. The CDR3 covers 14 residues. The CDR3 DNA sequence: TGCGCCAGCAGCCCACTAATCACAGGGGCTGAAGCTTTCTTT. It specifies CASSPLITGAEAFF.

The gene calls are TRBV18 and TRBJ2-6; D uncertain. V was clipped by 4 bases and J by 4 bases, with 5 bases between them. In germline, CDR1 is KGHSH, CDR2 LQKENI. The CDR3 has 13 amino acids. The CDR3 sequence: CASSREGANVLTF. Here the CDR3 DNA reads TGTGCCAGCTCACGCGAGGGGGCCAACGTCCTGACTTTC.

The chain links TRBV6-5 to TRBJ1-1; tentative D call: TRBD1 (6 bases). In germline, CDR1 is MNHEY, CDR2 SVGAGI. The CDR3 spans 13 residues. With 2 bases removed from V and 5 bases from J, the gap between germline ends came to 9 bases. This chain's CDR3 is CASSYQRGTEAFF. The DNA of the CDR3 is TGTGCCAGCAGTTACCAGAGGGGGACTGAAGCTTTCTTT.

This sequence joins TRBV3-1 (or the pseudogene TRBV3-2) and TRBJ2-7; D is ambiguous. The CDR3 loop spans 14 amino acids. CDR1 and CDR2 (germline): LGHDT, YNNKEL (reference sequence). The V and J ends lost 0 bases and 4 bases respectively, with 10 bases between them. CDR3 bases: TGTGCCAGCAGCCAAGACCAATGCTATTACGAGCAGTACTTC. Encoded protein: CASSQDQCYYEQYF.

CDR3 in DNA: TGTGCCAGCAGTGAACAGAGCCTACTTCGGAGCACTGAAGCTTTCTTT. This translates into CASSEQSLLRSTEAFF. The chain links TRBV25-1 to TRBJ1-1; D is undetermined. Germline V CDR1 and CDR2: MGHDK, SYGVNS. The V gene lost 2 bases and the J gene lost 4 bases, with 17 bases spanning the gap. This CDR3 has 16 amino acids.

This chain uses TRBV28 with TRBJ2-7; TRBD1 is a possible D gene (6 bases). CDR1 and CDR2 (germline): MDHEN, SYDVKM. Trimming took off 2 bases at V and 0 bases at J, with 11 bases between the two ends. CDR3 length equals 15 residues. The DNA for the CDR3 is TGTGCCAGCAGTTTACGACCGGACAGCTCCTACGAGCAGTACTTC. Amino acids: CASSLRPDSSYEQYF. Filled out from reference TRBV28 and TRBJ2-7, the complete variable domain reads DVKVTQSSRYLVKRTGEKVFLECVQDMDHENMFWYRQDPGLGLRLIYFSYDVKMKEKGDIPEGYSVSREKKERFSLILESASTNQTSMYLCASSLRPDSSYEQYFGPGTRLTVT.

The rearrangement uses TRBV4-3 and TRBJ1-3; D is ambiguous. This CDR3 region has 15 residues. Germline CDR1 LGHNA, CDR2 YSLEER. V lost 0 bases and J lost 0, with 6 bases in between. CDR3 nucleotide sequence: TGCGCCAGCAGCCAAGACTTCGTCTCTGGAAACACCATATATTTT. This translates into CASSQDFVSGNTIYF.

The chain has TRBV3-1 (or the pseudogene TRBV3-2) and TRBJ2-4; D gene ambiguous. The CDR3 has 15 amino acids. CDR1 and CDR2 from the germline V gene are LGHDT and YNNKEL (reference sequence). V was trimmed by 0 bases and J by 5 bases, leaving 11 bases between them. The CDR3 nucleotides read TGTGCCAGCAGCCAAGATGGGCTAATTCAAAACATTCAGTACTTC. Translation: CASSQDGLIQNIQYF.

The V gene is TRBV4-1, the J gene TRBJ2-5; 8 bases align to TRBD1. Per the germline V gene, CDR1 is MGHRA and CDR2 is YSYEKL. Trimming cost V 0 bases and J 2 bases; bases outside gene matches: 8. This CDR3 contains 17 residues. CDR3: CASSQEVQGVGQETQYF. Here the CDR3 DNA reads TGCGCCAGCAGCCAAGAGGTACAGGGGGTGGGACAAGAGACCCAGTACTTC.

The chain employs TRBV7-2 and TRBJ2-7; D perhaps matches TRBD2 (6 bases). Trimming stripped 5 bases from V and 4 bases from J, with 12 bases between. Germline CDR1 SGHTA, CDR2 FQGNSA. The CDR3 has 13 residues. DNA of the CDR3: TGTGCCAGCAGCCCGCGGGGACCGTACGAGCAGTACTTC. Translation gives CASSPRGPYEQYF.

This sequence joins TRBV13 and TRBJ1-1, with a possible D match to TRBD1 (5 bases). This CDR3 comprises 23 residues. The germline V and J ends were trimmed by 2 bases and 1 base, with 35 bases remaining between them. Germline CDR1 PRHDT, CDR2 FYEKMQ (reference sequence). DNA of the CDR3: TGTGCCAGCAGCTTAAGTTTTGGTAAGGGTATCGCCGGAGGGATCCAGGGGAACACTGAAGCTTTCTTT. As protein: CASSLSFGKGIAGGIQGNTEAFF.

This clone was counted many times. This chain links TRBV6-2 or TRBV6-3 with TRBJ2-2; TRBD1 matches at 8 bases. J gave up 5 bases and V 5 bases, and 4 bases lay outside the gene matches. Germline V lookup: CDR1 MNHEY, CDR2 SVGEGT. The CDR3 length is 14 residues. CDR3 amino acids: CASSPGQATGELFF. CDR3 sequence (DNA): TGTGCCAGCAGTCCGGGACAGGCAACCGGGGAGCTGTTTTTT.

V gene TRBV30 combines with J gene TRBJ2-2; TRBD2 is a possible D gene (5 bases). Germline CDR1 and CDR2: GTSNPN and SVGIG (reference sequence). V lost 0 bases and J lost 4, with 12 bases in between. There are 15 residues in the CDR3. The CDR3 protein is CAWSVNFRGTGELFF. The CDR3 DNA reads TGTGCCTGGAGTGTGAATTTTCGGGGCACCGGGGAGCTGTTTTTT. Looking up the rest from reference TRBV30 and TRBJ2-2 gives the full variable domain: SQTIHQWPATLVQPVGSPLSLECTVEGTSNPNLYWYRQAAGRGLQLLFYSVGIGQISSEVPQNLSASRPQDRQFILSSKKLLLSDSGFYLCAWSVNFRGTGELFFGEGSRLTVL.